This TCR beta chain was found in a study of identical twins listed by TCRdb under 2016. For the wider study: TCR alpha and beta repertoires from monozygotic twins, unrelated adults of various ages and cord blood were deep-sequenced to test whether fetal clonotypes persist. To rule out contamination, replicate twin experiments were performed at different times with different library preparation protocols.

Every donor in the study was a healthy Caucasian. The twin cohort comprised three pairs of female monozygotic twins, all aged roughly 18 to 30 years. CD4+ and CD8+ T cell populations were isolated with positive isolation kits from Invitrogen. In regard to this clonotype: Its binding antigen is unknown. No base qualities exist here, and no much larger clone lies one base off it.

Library generation was performed with 5' RACE. The run used an Illumina HiSeq 2000. Template switching introduced a universal primer binding site; the final cDNA contained a unique molecular identifier, enabling accurate counting of TCR cDNA molecules. Specific primers in the conserved constant-segment region were used to synthesize first-strand cDNA for TCR alpha and beta chains. To control for contamination, every cDNA library was double barcoded, receiving both a SMART-Mk sample barcode and Illumina barcodes. TruSeq adapter sequences along with Illumina sample barcodes were introduced in two successive PCR steps. Sequencing of the TCR alpha and beta cDNA libraries was done on the Illumina HiSeq platform using custom primers. The source study handled its data this way. Unique molecular identifiers were extracted from raw reads with MiGEC, and CDR3 positions were determined with MiXCR. Recombination models were inferred per individual with the repgenHMM and IGoR tools using an EM algorithm. The analysis of shared clonotypes was done with the tcR package in R, with sharing normalized by the product of cloneset sizes. To study raw recombination without the effects of thymic and clonal selection, out-of-frame nonproductive sequences were analyzed. TCRdb reworked the public reads: Q25 trimming with fastp, MiXCR clone assembly, productive beta chains retained. Entries that share a CDR3 protein sequence are merged under the most common genes and DNA. The V and J calls shown here were made by TCRdb, not taken from the authors' results. The sample table records about 550,000 distinct CDR3 sequences; about 22% of these occur just once. The leading ten clones occupy around 0.47% of the sample.

V trim: 4 bases; J trim: 0 bases; unmatched bases: 5. For CDR1 and CDR2, the germline V gene lists SGHRS and YFSETQ. From its cysteine to its phenylalanine, the CDR3 spans 17 amino acids. Kept here is only the CDR3 DNA, which spans 51 bases and is read in frame from base 1. Summary of the overall study and its limitations: The excess sharing between twins in beta out-of-frame sequences was weaker because fewer shared sequences reduced the signal-to-noise ratio. Zero-insertion analyses could be partly confounded by invariant T cells such as MAIT and iNKT, although diverse VJ usage argued against such confounding for most clonotypes. Compared with coincidental sharing between unrelated individuals, out-of-frame TCR alpha sequences shared between twins showed an excess of sequences with low generation probability. Because the same donors could not be followed over many years, the conclusions depended on cross-sectional statistical analysis. Out-of-frame TCR alpha sharing in monozygotic twins was systematically underestimated by recombination models, whereas sharing between unrelated individuals was in agreement with the recombination models. Fewer insertions were carried by abundant cord blood beta clonotypes; a weaker similar trend was observed in young adult naive repertoires, while no such trend was observed in memory repertoires.

The same data also contributed to another study, on yellow fever vaccine responses in identical twins. The second study also describes: The T cell response to vaccination in identical twins was reported by the authors to appear partly convergent and partly personalized. Focusing on identical twins, the study followed the T cell clones that responded to the vaccine, and did so with precision.

The clonotype originates from a woman under 30 in good health. The sequenced sample was CD4+ T cells sorted from blood. This chain joins TRBV5-1 to TRBJ2-3; the junction holds 13 bases that match TRBD2. The CDR3 reads as follows: CASSIGLAGASTDTQYF. Here is the DNA: TGCGCCAGCAGCATCGGACTAGCGGGGGCTAGCACAGATACGCAGTATTTT.